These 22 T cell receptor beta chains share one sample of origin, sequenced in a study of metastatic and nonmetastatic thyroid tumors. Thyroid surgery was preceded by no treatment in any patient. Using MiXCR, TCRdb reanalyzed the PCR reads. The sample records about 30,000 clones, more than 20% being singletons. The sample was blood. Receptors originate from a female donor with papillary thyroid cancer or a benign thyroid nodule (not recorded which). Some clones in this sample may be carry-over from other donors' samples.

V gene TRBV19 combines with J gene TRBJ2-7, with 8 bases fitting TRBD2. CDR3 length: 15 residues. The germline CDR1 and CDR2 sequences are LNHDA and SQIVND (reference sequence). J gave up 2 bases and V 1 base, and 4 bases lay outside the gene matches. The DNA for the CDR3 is TGTGCCAGTAGTATAGGAAATAGCGGGGCCTACGAGCAGTACTTC. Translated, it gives CASSIGNSGAYEQYF.

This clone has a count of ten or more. CDR3 nucleotide sequence: TGTGCCAGCAGTTTTAGCGCAGGGGGCGGTCAGCCCCAGCATTTT. This codes for CASSFSAGGGQPQHF. The rearrangement joins TRBV12-3 or TRBV12-4 to TRBJ1-5, with 8 bases matching TRBD1. Losses at the gene ends were 3 bases for V and 6 bases for J; bases not matched to a gene: 7. This CDR3 has 15 amino acids.

CDR3 sequence (DNA): TGTGCCAGCAGCTTAATCCCTAGATCGGCGGCGGGTAATGAGCAGTTCTTC. This codes for CASSLIPRSAAGNEQFF. The genes are TRBV7-3 and TRBJ2-1, with a tentative D call TRBD2 (5 bases). Trimming took 1 base from V and 7 from J, leaving 20 bases between them. The germline CDR1 and CDR2 sequences are SGHTA and FQGTGA. The CDR3 extends over 17 amino acids.

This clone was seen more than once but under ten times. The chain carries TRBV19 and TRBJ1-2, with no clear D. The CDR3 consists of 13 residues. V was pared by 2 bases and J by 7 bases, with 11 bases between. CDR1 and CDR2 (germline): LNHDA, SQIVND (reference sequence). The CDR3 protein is CASSISASGGYTF. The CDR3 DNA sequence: TGTGCCAGTAGTATATCCGCATCAGGTGGCTACACCTTC.

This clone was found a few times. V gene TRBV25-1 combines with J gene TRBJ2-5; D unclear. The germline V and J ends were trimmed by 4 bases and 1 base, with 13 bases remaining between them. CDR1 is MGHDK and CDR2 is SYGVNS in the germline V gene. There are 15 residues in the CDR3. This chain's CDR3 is CASSAPSRFQETQYF. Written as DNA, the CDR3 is TGTGCCAGCAGTGCTCCCTCCCGATTCCAAGAGACCCAGTACTTC. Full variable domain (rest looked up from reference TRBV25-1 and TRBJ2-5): EADIYQTPRYLVIGTGKKITLECSQTMGHDKMYWYQQDPGMELHLIHYSYGVNSTEKGDLSSESTVSRIRTEHFPLTLESARPSHTSQYLCASSAPSRFQETQYFGPGTRLLVL.

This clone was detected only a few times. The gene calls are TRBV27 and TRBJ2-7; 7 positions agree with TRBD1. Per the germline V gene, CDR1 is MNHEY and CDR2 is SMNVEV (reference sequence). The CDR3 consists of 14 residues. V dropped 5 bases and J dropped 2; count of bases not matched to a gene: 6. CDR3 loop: CASSTRQGTYEQYF. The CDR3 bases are TGTGCCAGCAGTACCCGACAGGGCACCTACGAGCAGTACTTC.

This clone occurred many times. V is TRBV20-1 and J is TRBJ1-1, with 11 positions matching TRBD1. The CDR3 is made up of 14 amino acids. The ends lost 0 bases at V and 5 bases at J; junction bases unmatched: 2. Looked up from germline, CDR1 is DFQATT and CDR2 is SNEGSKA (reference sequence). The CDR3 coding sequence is TGCAGTGCTAGAGACGGGACAGGGGGTACTGAAGCTTTCTTT. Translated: CSARDGTGGTEAFF.

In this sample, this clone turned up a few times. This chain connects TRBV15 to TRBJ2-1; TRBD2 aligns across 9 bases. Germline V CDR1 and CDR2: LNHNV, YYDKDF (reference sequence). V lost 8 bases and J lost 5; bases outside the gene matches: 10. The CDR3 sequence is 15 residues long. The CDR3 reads CATQISGSGNNEQFF. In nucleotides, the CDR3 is TGTGCCACCCAAATTAGCGGGAGTGGGAACAATGAGCAGTTCTTC.

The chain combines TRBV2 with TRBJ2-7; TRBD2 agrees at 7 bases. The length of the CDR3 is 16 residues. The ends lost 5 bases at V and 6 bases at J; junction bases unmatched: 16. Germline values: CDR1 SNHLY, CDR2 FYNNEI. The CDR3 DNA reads TGTGCCAGCAGTCTGTCCATAGCTAGCGGCACCTTCGAGCAGTACTTC. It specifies CASSLSIASGTFEQYF.

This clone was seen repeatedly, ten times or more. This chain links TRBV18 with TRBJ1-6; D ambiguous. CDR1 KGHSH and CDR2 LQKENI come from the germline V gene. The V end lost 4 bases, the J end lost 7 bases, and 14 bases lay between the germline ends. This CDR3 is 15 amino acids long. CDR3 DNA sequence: TGTGCCAGCTCACTAAGACGGAGACCGAATTCACCCCTCCACTTT. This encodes CASSLRRRPNSPLHF.

The CDR3 DNA reads as TGCAGTGCTAGTCCCAGACAGGGAACGATCGGGGAGCTGTTTTTT. It codes for CSASPRQGTIGELFF. The chain joins TRBV20-1 to TRBJ2-2, with 7 bases identical to TRBD1. Germline V CDR1 and CDR2: DFQATT, SNEGSKA (reference sequence). CDR3 length equals 15 residues. V dropped 3 bases and J dropped 7; count of bases not matched to a gene: 11.

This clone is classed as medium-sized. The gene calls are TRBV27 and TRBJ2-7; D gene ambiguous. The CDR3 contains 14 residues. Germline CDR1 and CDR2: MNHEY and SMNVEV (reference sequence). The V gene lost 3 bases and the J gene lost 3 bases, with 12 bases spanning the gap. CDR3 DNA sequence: TGTGCCAGCAGTTTCGGACGAAACAGCTACGAGCAGTACTTC. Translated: CASSFGRNSYEQYF.

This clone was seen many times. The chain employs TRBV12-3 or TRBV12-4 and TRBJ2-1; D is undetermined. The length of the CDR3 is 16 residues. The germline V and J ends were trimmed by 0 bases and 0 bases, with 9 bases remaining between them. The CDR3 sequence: CASSLAWQTSYNEQFF. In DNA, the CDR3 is TGTGCCAGCAGTTTAGCGTGGCAAACCTCCTACAATGAGCAGTTCTTC.

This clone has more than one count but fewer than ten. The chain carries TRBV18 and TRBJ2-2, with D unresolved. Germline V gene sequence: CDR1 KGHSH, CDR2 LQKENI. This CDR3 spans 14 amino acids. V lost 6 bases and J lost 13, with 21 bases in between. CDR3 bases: TGTGCCAGCTCCCCCGAAGCGACTCTCGATGGGCTGTTTTTT. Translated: CASSPEATLDGLFF. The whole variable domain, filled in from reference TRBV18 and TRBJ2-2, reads NAGVMQNPRHLVRRRGQEARLRCSPMKGHSHVYWYRQLPEEGLKFMVYLQKENIIDESGMPKERFSAEFPKEGPSILRIQQVVRGDSAAYFCASSPEATLDGLFFGEGSRLTVL.

CDR3 amino acids: CASSLAVGGVPYEQYF. DNA for the CDR3: TGCGCCAGCAGCTTGGCCGTGGGGGGGGTCCCCTACGAGCAGTACTTC. The chain is built from TRBV5-1 and TRBJ2-7; TRBD2 aligns across 7 bases. CDR3 length: 16 residues. Germline trimming cut 0 bases from V and 2 bases from J; bases unmatched to any gene: 8. Germline CDR1 SGHRS, CDR2 YFSETQ.

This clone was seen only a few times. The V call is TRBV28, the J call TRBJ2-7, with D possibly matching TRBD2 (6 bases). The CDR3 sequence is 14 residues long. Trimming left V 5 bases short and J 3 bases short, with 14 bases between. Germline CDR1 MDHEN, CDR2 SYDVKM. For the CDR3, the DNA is TGTGCCAGCAGTGCACTCGGGGGAAGCTACGAGCAGTACTTC. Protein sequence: CASSALGGSYEQYF.

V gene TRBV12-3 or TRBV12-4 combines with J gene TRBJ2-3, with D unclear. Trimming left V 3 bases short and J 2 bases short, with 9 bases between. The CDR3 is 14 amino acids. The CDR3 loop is CASSFGSDTDTQYF. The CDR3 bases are TGTGCCAGCAGTTTTGGCTCCGACACAGATACGCAGTATTTT.

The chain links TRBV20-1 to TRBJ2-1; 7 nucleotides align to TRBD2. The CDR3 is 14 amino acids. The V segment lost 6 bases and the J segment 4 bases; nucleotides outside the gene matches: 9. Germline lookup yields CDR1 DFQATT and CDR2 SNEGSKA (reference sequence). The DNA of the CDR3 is TGCAGTGCCTTACCGGCGGGAGCTTACAATGAGCAGTTCTTC. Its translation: CSALPAGAYNEQFF.

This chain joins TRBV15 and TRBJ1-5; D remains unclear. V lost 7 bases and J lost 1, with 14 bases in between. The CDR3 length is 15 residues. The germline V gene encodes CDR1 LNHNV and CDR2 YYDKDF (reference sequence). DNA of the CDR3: TGTGCCACCAACGTTAGCAGAGAAAGCAATCAGCCCCAGCATTTT. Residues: CATNVSRESNQPQHF.

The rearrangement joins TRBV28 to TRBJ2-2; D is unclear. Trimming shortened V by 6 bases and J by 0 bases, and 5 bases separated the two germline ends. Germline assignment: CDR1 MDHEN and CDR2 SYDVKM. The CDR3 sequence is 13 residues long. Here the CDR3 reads CASSSSNTGELFF. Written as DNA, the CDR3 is TGTGCCAGCAGCTCCTCGAACACCGGGGAGCTGTTTTTT.

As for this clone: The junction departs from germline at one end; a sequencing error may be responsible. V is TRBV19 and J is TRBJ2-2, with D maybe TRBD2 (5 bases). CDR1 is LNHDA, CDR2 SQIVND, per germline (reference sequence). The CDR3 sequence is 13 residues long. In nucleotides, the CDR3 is TGTGCCAGCTCGGTTGCGAACACCGGGGAGCCGTTTTTT. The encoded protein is CASSVANTGEPFF.

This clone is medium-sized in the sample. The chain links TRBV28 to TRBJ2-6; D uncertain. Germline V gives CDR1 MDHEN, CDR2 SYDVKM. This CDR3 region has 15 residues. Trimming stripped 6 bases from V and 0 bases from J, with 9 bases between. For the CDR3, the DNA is TGTGCCAGCAGAAAATCGGGCTCTGGGGCCAACGTCCTGACTTTC. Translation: CASRKSGSGANVLTF.